The 16 T cell receptor beta chains reported below all come from one sample, sequenced in a study of blood T cell repertoires in COVID-19 (dated by TCRdb to about 2020). To prepare the library, the immunoSEQ multiplex PCR assay was applied. Entries here come from immuneACCESS through TCRdb and include only in-frame sequences with V and J called. Some clones fail to appear in such tables; in the studies checked, an unresolved V gene covers under half of the shortfall, and the cause of the remainder is unknown. The sample data list 150,000 or so clones, and 86% of these were observed just once. 0.99% of the sample lies in the top ten. Source material: peripheral blood. The receptors stem from a man between 18 and 29 years old with acute or convalescent COVID-19.

This sequence joins TRBV2 and TRBJ2-1; TRBD2 matches 8 bases. Germline CDR1 is SNHLY and CDR2 is FYNNEI. With 6 bases clipped from V and 7 bases from J, the junction kept 11 bases outside the gene matches. The CDR3 runs 15 residues. In DNA form, the CDR3 reads TGTGCCAGCAGCCCAGTAGCGGGGTGGGAGAATGAGCAGTTCTTC. This gives the protein CASSPVAGWENEQFF.

The chain carries TRBV5-1 and TRBJ1-2; 8 bases line up with TRBD1. Germline V CDR1 and CDR2: SGHRS, YFSETQ. After removal of 2 bases from V and 3 bases from J, the junction contained 3 bases not matched to a gene. The CDR3 is 14 residues long. CDR3 bases: TGCGCCAGCAGCTTTCGGGGACAGGACTATGGCTACACCTTC. Translation gives CASSFRGQDYGYTF. Drawing the rest from reference TRBV5-1 and TRBJ1-2, the complete variable domain is KAGVTQTPRYLIKTRGQQVTLSCSPISGHRSVSWYQQTPGQGLQFLFEYFSETQRNKGNFPGRFSGRQFSNSRSEMNVSTLELGDSALYLCASSFRGQDYGYTFGSGTRLTVV.

The J gene is TRBJ1-5, the V gene TRBV28, with D hard to call. Germline CDR1 MDHEN, CDR2 SYDVKM. The CDR3 spans 15 residues. Between the trimmed V and J ends, which lost 1 base and 5 bases, there was a span of 12 bases. CDR3 protein: CASSLSVSGYQPQHF. CDR3 DNA sequence: TGTGCCAGCAGTTTATCTGTCAGTGGTTATCAGCCCCAGCATTTT.

The rearrangement links TRBV9 to TRBJ2-2; 10 positions match TRBD2. Germline V gene lookup returns CDR1 SGDLS and CDR2 YYNGEE. The CDR3 consists of 16 residues. Germline trimming cut 4 bases from V and 2 bases from J; bases unmatched to any gene: 5. The CDR3: CASSLLAGGNTGELFF. The DNA of the CDR3 is TGTGCCAGCAGCCTTTTAGCGGGGGGAAACACCGGGGAGCTGTTTTTT.

The chain carries TRBV6-5 and TRBJ2-5; tentative D call: TRBD2 (6 bases). CDR1 and CDR2 (germline): MNHEY, SVGAGI. V lost 2 bases and J 4 bases, leaving 14 bases between the germline ends. CDR3 length: 15 amino acids. In nucleotides, the CDR3 is TGTGCCAGCAGTTACACCCTGACTAGGGCAGAGACCCAGTACTTC. Translation gives CASSYTLTRAETQYF.

V and J are TRBV29-1 and TRBJ2-7; D possibly corresponds to TRBD1 (6 bases). The germline CDR1 and CDR2 sequences are SQVTM and ANQGSEA. CDR3 length equals 12 residues. Trimming stripped 6 bases from V and 5 bases from J, with 14 bases between. CDR3: CSVGDGGHEQYV. In DNA, the CDR3 is TGCAGCGTGGGTGATGGGGGCCACGAGCAGTACGTC.

This clone has a count of ten or more. The gene calls are TRBV5-1 and TRBJ1-1; 9 nucleotides agree with TRBD1. The ends lost 2 bases at V and 6 bases at J; junction bases unmatched: 8. The CDR3 is 15 amino acids. Germline CDR1 and CDR2: SGHRS and YFSETQ. The CDR3 nucleotides read TGCGCCAGCAGCTTCGGGACAGGGAAAATCGCTGAAGCTTTCTTT. It specifies CASSFGTGKIAEAFF. The full variable domain, in which reference TRBV5-1 and TRBJ1-1 provide the parts outside the CDR3, is KAGVTQTPRYLIKTRGQQVTLSCSPISGHRSVSWYQQTPGQGLQFLFEYFSETQRNKGNFPGRFSGRQFSNSRSEMNVSTLELGDSALYLCASSFGTGKIAEAFFGQGTRLTVV.

The gene calls are TRBV4-1 and TRBJ1-6; possibly TRBD1 for D (6 bases). Germline-derived CDR1 and CDR2 are MGHRA and YSYEKL. Trimming shortened V by 5 bases and J by 9 bases, and 14 bases separated the two germline ends. CDR3 length equals 14 residues. CDR3 in amino acids: CASSYPGGRSPLHF. The CDR3 DNA is TGCGCCAGCAGCTACCCGGGGGGGCGTTCACCCCTCCACTTT.

This chain connects TRBV19 to TRBJ1-1; D remains unclear. Germline V CDR1 and CDR2: LNHDA, SQIVND (reference sequence). With 3 bases removed from V and 11 bases from J, the gap between germline ends came to 19 bases. The CDR3 sequence is 14 residues long. CDR3: CASSIRGQIESAFF. DNA of the CDR3: TGTGCCAGTAGTATCCGGGGTCAAATCGAGTCTGCTTTCTTT.

This sequence joins TRBV6-5 and TRBJ2-2; D is uncertain. Germline CDR1 MNHEY, CDR2 SVGAGI. V lost 6 bases and J 4 bases, leaving 6 bases between the germline ends. The CDR3 is 12 residues long. CDR3 sequence reads: CASRYLTGELFF. The CDR3 region has the DNA TGTGCCAGCAGATACCTCACCGGGGAGCTGTTTTTT.

This clone was seen a handful of times. The chain recombines TRBV19 with TRBJ2-3; 8 nucleotides align to TRBD2. Germline CDR1 is LNHDA and CDR2 is SQIVND (reference sequence). J was trimmed by 1 base and V by 5 bases; bases with no gene match: 8. The CDR3 runs to 16 residues. CDR3 nucleotide sequence: TGTGCCAGTAGTCTCACATCGGGGGGGCGCACAGATACGCAGTATTTT. Residues: CASSLTSGGRTDTQYF. The full variable domain, completed using reference TRBV19 and TRBJ2-3, is DGGITQSPKYLFRKEGQNVTLSCEQNLNHDAMYWYRQDPGQGLRLIYYSQIVNDFQKGDIAEGYSVSREKKESFPLTVTSAQKNPTAFYLCASSLTSGGRTDTQYFGPGTRLTVL.

The V call is TRBV10-3, the J call TRBJ2-7, with a possible D match to TRBD1 (5 bases). The V and J ends lost 3 bases and 6 bases respectively, with 12 bases between them. Germline assignment: CDR1 ENHRY and CDR2 SYGVKD. The length of the CDR3 is 13 residues. CDR3 in amino acids: CAISDAREGEQYV. CDR3 coding DNA: TGTGCCATCAGTGACGCCAGGGAAGGCGAGCAGTACGTC.

The chain combines TRBV3-1 (or the pseudogene TRBV3-2) with TRBJ1-5; D is unresolved. CDR1 and CDR2 from the germline V gene are LGHDT and YNNKEL (reference sequence). The CDR3 is 14 amino acids. The germline V and J ends were trimmed by 4 bases and 9 bases, with 16 bases remaining between them. This chain's CDR3 is CASSLTPTILPQHF. In DNA, the CDR3 is TGTGCCAGCAGCCTGACACCTACCATCTTGCCCCAGCATTTT.

The chain couples TRBV9 to TRBJ2-3, with D unresolved. The V end lost 0 bases, the J end lost 0 bases, and 8 bases lay between the germline ends. This CDR3 comprises 15 residues. Germline V gene lookup returns CDR1 SGDLS and CDR2 YYNGEE. The DNA for the CDR3 is TGTGCCAGCAGCGTAGCTGCGGTTAGCACAGATACGCAGTATTTT. Protein product: CASSVAAVSTDTQYF.

This chain links TRBV19 with TRBJ1-5; D is perhaps TRBD1 (5 bases). The CDR3 is 13 residues long. Germline lookup yields CDR1 LNHDA and CDR2 SQIVND (reference sequence). Trimming left V 5 bases short and J 2 bases short, with 7 bases between. The CDR3 DNA reads TGTGCCAGTAGTGCCAGGGGCAATCAGCCCCAGCATTTT. Its protein is CASSARGNQPQHF.

This chain joins TRBV5-1 and TRBJ1-1, with D possibly matching TRBD1 (5 bases). Germline CDR1 and CDR2: SGHRS and YFSETQ. The CDR3 runs to 15 residues. With 0 bases removed from V and 0 bases from J, the gap between germline ends came to 9 bases. CDR3 protein: CASSLGGSVNTEAFF. The CDR3 DNA follows: TGCGCCAGCAGCTTGGGGGGCTCGGTGAACACTGAAGCTTTCTTT. Drawing the rest from reference TRBV5-1 and TRBJ1-1, the complete variable domain is KAGVTQTPRYLIKTRGQQVTLSCSPISGHRSVSWYQQTPGQGLQFLFEYFSETQRNKGNFPGRFSGRQFSNSRSEMNVSTLELGDSALYLCASSLGGSVNTEAFFGQGTRLTVV.